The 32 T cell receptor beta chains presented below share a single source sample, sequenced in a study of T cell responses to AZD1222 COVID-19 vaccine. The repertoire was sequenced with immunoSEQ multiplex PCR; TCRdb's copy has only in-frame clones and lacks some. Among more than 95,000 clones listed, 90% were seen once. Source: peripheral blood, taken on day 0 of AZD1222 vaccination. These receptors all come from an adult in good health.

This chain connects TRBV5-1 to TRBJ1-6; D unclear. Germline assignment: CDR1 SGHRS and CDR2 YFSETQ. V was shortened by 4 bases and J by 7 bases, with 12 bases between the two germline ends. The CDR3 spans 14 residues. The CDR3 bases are TGCGCCAGCAGCCGAGGAACGGGAAATTCACCCCTCCACTTT. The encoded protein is CASSRGTGNSPLHF.

The CDR3 sequence: CASSPGTAYREGAFF. The CDR3, as DNA: TGTGCCAGCAGTCCGGGGACAGCCTACCGGGAGGGAGCTTTCTTT. This sequence joins TRBV28 and TRBJ1-1; TRBD1 aligns across 7 bases. Germline V CDR1 and CDR2: MDHEN, SYDVKM. The CDR3 sequence is 15 residues long. Trimming took 5 bases from V and 10 from J; bases not matched to a gene: 16.

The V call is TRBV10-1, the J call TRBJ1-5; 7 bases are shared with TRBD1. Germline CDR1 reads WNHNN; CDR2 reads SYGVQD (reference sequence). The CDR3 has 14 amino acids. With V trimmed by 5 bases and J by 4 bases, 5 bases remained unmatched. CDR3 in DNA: TGCGCCAGCAGTCCGACAGGGATTAATCAGCCCCAGCATTTT. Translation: CASSPTGINQPQHF.

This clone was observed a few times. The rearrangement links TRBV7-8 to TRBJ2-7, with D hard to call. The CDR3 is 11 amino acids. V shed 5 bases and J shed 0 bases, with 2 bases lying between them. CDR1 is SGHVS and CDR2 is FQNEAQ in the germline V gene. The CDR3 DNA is TGTGCCAGCAGCCCCTCCTACGAGCAGTACTTC. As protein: CASSPSYEQYF. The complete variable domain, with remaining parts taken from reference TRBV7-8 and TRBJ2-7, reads GAGVSQSPRYKVAKRGQDVALRCDPISGHVSLFWYQQALGQGPEFLTYFQNEAQLDKSGLPSDRFFAERPEGSVSTLKIQRTQQEDSAVYLCASSPSYEQYFGPGTRLTVT.

In nucleotides, the CDR3 is TGTGCCATCAGTCTGATAGCTAAGACTAGCGGGATTTACGAGCAGTACTTC. Translation: CAISLIAKTSGIYEQYF. The chain links TRBV10-3 to TRBJ2-7; TRBD2 matches 11 bases. The CDR3 runs to 17 residues. Germline CDR1 reads ENHRY; CDR2 reads SYGVKD. V was pared by 5 bases and J by 4 bases, with 13 bases of the junction left unmatched.

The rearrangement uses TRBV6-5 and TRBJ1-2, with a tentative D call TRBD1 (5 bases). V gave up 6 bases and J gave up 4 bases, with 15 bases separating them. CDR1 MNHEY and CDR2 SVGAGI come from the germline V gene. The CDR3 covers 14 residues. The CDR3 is CASRALGGVYGYTF. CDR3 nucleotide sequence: TGTGCCAGCAGGGCCCTGGGGGGTGTCTATGGCTACACCTTC.

The chain's CDR3 is CASSFGAGGVNNEQFF. CDR3 coding DNA: TGCGCCAGCAGCTTTGGAGCGGGAGGGGTCAACAATGAGCAGTTCTTC. V usage is TRBV5-1 and J usage is TRBJ2-1; 10 bases align to TRBD2. The germline CDR1 and CDR2 sequences are SGHRS and YFSETQ. The J segment lost 5 bases and the V segment lost 2 bases, leaving 7 bases of the junction unmatched. The CDR3 runs to 16 residues.

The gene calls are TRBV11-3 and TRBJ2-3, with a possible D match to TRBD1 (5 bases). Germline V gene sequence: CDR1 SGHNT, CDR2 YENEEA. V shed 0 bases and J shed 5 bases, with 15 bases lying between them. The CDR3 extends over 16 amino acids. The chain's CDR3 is CASSLDLRQGRDTQYF. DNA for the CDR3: TGTGCCAGCAGCTTAGATCTTCGCCAGGGTAGAGATACGCAGTATTTT.

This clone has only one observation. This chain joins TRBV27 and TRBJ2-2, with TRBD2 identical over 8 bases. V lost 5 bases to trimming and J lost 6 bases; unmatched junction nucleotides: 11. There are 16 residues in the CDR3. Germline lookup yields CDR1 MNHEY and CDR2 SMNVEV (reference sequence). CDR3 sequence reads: CASSALADTGAGELFF. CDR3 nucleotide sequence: TGTGCCAGCAGTGCACTAGCGGACACGGGGGCCGGGGAGCTGTTTTTT.

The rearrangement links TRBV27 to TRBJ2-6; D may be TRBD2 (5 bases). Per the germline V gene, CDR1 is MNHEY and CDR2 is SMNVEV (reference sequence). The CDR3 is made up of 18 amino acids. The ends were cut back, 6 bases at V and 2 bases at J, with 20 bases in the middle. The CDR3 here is CASSLGRGIRAGANVLTF. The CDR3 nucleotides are TGTGCCAGCAGCCTGGGAAGAGGGATTAGGGCTGGGGCCAACGTCCTGACTTTC.

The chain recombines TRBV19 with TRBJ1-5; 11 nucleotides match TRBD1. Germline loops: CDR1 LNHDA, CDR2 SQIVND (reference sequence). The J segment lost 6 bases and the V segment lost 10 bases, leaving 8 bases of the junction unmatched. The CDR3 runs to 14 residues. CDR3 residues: CAISGTGGSQPQHF. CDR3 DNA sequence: TGTGCCATCTCCGGGACAGGGGGGTCTCAGCCCCAGCATTTT.

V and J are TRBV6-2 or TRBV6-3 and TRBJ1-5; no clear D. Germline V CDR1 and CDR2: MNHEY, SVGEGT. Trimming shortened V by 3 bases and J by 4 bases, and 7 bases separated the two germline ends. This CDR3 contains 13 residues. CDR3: CASSYYDNQPQHF. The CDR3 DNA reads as TGTGCCAGCAGTTATTATGATAATCAGCCCCAGCATTTT.

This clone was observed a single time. CDR3 loop: CASSSQGGYGYTF. For the CDR3, the DNA is TGTGCCAGCAGCTCTCAGGGGGGCTATGGCTACACCTTC. The chain employs TRBV5-4 and TRBJ1-2; 7 nucleotides match TRBD1. CDR1 is SGHNT, CDR2 YYREEE, per germline (reference sequence). The CDR3 is 13 residues long. The ends lost 3 bases at V and 4 bases at J; junction bases unmatched: 3.

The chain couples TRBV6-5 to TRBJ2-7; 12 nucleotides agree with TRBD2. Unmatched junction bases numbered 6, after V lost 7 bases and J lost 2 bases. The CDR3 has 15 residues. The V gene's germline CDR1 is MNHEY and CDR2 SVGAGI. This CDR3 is CASKRTSGDPYEQYF. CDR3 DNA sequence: TGTGCCAGCAAAAGGACTAGCGGGGATCCCTACGAGCAGTACTTC.

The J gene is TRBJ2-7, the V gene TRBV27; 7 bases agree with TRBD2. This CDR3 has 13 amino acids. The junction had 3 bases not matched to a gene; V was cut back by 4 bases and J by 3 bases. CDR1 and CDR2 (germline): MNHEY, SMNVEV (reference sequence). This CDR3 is CASSSGTIYEQYF. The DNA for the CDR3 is TGTGCCAGCAGTTCCGGGACTATCTACGAGCAGTACTTC.

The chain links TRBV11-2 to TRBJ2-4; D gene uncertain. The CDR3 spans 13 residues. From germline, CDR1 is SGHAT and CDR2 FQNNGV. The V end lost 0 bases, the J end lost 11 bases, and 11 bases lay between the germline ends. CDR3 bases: TGTGCCAGCAGCTTAGATCACGGTCTCGTTCAGTACTTC. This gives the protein CASSLDHGLVQYF.

As DNA, the CDR3 is TGTGCCAGCAGCATATTTCAAGGGGTCGGCTACACCTTC. Protein: CASSIFQGVGYTF. The V and J genes are TRBV3-1 (or the pseudogene TRBV3-2) and TRBJ1-2, with D possibly being TRBD1 (5 bases). V was trimmed by 5 bases and J by 8 bases, leaving 15 bases between them. Germline-derived CDR1 and CDR2 are LGHDT and YNNKEL (reference sequence). This CDR3 comprises 13 residues.

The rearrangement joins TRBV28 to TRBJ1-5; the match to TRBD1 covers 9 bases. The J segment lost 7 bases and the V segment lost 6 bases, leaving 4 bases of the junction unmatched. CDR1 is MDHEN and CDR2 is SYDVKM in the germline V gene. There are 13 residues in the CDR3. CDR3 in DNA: TGTGCCAGCAGCCCGACAGGGGGGCAGCCCCAGCATTTT. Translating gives CASSPTGGQPQHF.

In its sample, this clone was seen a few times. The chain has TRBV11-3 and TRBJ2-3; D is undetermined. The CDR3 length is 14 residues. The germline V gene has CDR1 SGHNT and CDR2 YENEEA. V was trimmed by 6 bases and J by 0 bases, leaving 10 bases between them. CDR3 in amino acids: CASRKDGSTDTQYF. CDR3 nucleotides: TGTGCCAGCAGGAAAGACGGTAGCACAGATACGCAGTATTTT. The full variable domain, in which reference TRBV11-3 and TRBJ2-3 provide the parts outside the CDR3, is EAGVVQSPRYKIIEKKQPVAFWCNPISGHNTLYWYLQNLGQGPELLIRYENEEAVDDSQLPKDRFSAERLKGVDSTLKIQPAELGDSAVYLCASRKDGSTDTQYFGPGTRLTVL.

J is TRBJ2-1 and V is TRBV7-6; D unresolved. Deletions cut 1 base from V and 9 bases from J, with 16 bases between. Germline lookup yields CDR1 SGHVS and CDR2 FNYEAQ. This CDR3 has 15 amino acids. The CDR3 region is CASSLGGGWGFEQFF. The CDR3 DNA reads TGTGCCAGCAGCTTAGGGGGTGGGTGGGGATTTGAGCAGTTCTTC. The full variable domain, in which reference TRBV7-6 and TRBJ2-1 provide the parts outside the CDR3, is GAGVSQSPRYKVTKRGQDVALRCDPISGHVSLYWYRQALGQGPEFLTYFNYEAQQDKSGLPNDRFSAERPEGSISTLTIQRTEQRDSAMYRCASSLGGGWGFEQFFGPGTRLTVL.

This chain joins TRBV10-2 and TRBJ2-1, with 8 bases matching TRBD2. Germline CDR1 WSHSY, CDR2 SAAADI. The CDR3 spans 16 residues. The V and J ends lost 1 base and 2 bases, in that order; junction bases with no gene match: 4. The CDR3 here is CASSEFAGGTYNEQFF. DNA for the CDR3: TGCGCCAGCAGTGAGTTCGCGGGAGGTACCTACAATGAGCAGTTCTTC.

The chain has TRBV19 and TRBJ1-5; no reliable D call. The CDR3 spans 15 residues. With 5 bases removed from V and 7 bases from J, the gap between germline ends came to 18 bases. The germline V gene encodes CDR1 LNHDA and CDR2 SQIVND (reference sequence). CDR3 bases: TGTGCCAGTAGTTCCCTCCACCCGGGTAGGCAGCCCCAGCATTTT. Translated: CASSSLHPGRQPQHF.

The chain's CDR3 is CASSLGGVGYEQYF. The CDR3 DNA sequence: TGTGCCAGCAGCCTCGGGGGAGTGGGTTACGAGCAGTACTTC. This rearrangement joins TRBV3-1 (or the pseudogene TRBV3-2) to TRBJ2-7, with D maybe TRBD2 (6 bases). This CDR3 has 14 residues. The V gene's germline CDR1 is LGHDT and CDR2 YNNKEL (reference sequence). Trimming stripped 4 bases from V and 4 bases from J, with 14 bases between.

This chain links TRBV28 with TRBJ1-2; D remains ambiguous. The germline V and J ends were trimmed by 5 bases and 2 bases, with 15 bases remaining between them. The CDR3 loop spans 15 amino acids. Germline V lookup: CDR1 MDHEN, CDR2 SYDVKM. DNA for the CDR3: TGTGCCAGCAGTGGAACCGGACGTAAGAACTATGGCTACACCTTC. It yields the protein CASSGTGRKNYGYTF.

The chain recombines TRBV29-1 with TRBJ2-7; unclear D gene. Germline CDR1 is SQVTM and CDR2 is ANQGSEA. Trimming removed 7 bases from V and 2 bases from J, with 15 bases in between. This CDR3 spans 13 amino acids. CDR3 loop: CSAVTDGPYEQYF. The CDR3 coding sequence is TGCAGCGCCGTGACGGACGGCCCCTACGAGCAGTACTTC.

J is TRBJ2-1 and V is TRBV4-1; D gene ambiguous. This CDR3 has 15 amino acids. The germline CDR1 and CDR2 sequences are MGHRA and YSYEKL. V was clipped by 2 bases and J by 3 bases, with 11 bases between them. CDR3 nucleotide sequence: TGCGCCAGCAGCCAACAATCAGCAGGCTACAATGAGCAGTTCTTC. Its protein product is CASSQQSAGYNEQFF.

The CDR3: CASSIGAGSSYNEQFF. DNA for the CDR3: TGTGCCAGTAGTATCGGAGCGGGGAGCTCCTACAATGAGCAGTTCTTC. The gene calls are TRBV19 and TRBJ2-1, with TRBD2 matching 7 bases. This CDR3 contains 16 residues. The germline gives CDR1 LNHDA, CDR2 SQIVND (reference sequence). With 3 bases clipped from V and 0 bases from J, the junction kept 5 bases outside the gene matches.

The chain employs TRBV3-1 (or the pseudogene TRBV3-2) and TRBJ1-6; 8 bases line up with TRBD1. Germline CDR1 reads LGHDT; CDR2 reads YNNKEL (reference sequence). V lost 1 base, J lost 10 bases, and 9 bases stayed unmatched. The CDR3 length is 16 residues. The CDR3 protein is CASSQVGQVPGSPLHF. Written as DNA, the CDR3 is TGTGCCAGCAGCCAAGTGGGACAGGTCCCTGGGTCACCCCTCCACTTT.

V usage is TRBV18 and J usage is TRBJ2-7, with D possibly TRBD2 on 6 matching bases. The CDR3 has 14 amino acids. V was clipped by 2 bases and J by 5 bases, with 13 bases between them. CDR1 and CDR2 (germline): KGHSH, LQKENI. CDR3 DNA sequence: TGTGCCAGCTCACCATTGGGAGGAATCGACGAGCAGTACTTC. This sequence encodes CASSPLGGIDEQYF. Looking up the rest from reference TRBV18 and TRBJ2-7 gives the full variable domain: NAGVMQNPRHLVRRRGQEARLRCSPMKGHSHVYWYRQLPEEGLKFMVYLQKENIIDESGMPKERFSAEFPKEGPSILRIQQVVRGDSAAYFCASSPLGGIDEQYFGPGTRLTVT.

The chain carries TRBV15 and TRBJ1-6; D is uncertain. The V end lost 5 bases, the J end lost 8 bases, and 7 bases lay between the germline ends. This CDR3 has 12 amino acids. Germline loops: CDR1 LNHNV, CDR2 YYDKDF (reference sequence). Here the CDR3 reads CATSVPDSPLHF. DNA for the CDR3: TGTGCCACCAGCGTGCCAGATTCACCCCTCCACTTT. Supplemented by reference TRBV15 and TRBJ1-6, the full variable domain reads DAMVIQNPRYQVTQFGKPVTLSCSQTLNHNVMYWYQQKSSQAPKLLFHYYDKDFNNEADTPDNFQSRRPNTSFCFLDIRSPGLGDTAMYLCATSVPDSPLHFGNGTRLTVT.

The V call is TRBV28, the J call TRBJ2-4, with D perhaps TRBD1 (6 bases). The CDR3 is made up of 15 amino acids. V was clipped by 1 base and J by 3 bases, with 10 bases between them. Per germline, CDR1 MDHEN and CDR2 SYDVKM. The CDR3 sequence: CASSLLGTIKNIQYF. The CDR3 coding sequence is TGTGCCAGCAGTTTATTAGGGACAATCAAAAACATTCAGTACTTC.

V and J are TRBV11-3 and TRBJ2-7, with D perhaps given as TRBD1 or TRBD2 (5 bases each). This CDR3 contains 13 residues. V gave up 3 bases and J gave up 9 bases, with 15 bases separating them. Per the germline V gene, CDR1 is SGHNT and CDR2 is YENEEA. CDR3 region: CASSLSSERGQYF. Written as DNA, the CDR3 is TGTGCCAGCAGCTTGTCGAGCGAGAGGGGGCAGTACTTC.